The rows below give T cell receptor beta chains drawn from one sample of a study of synovial regulatory T cells in juvenile arthritis. Method: immunoSEQ multiplex PCR; TCRdb's copy keeps in-frame clones and lacks some. Its table lists around 8,000 clones. Input material: Treg cells from blood. These receptors were obtained from a donor younger than 30 with juvenile idiopathic arthritis. The CDR3 runs from the conserved cysteine through the conserved F or W.

>TRBV28|TRBJ2-1
CASSPLKAGASHEQFF
>TRBV2|TRBJ1-1
CASPKGVSRSITEAFF
>TRBV28|TRBJ2-5
CASSSLSGRGETQYF
>TRBV9|TRBJ2-5
CASSVGDEGETQYF
>TRBV2|TRBJ1-3
CATGGGHGNTIYF
>TRBV2|TRBJ2-5
CASKRASGGARTQYF